This TCR beta chain originates from a study of Graves' ophthalmopathy and Graves' hyperthyroidism. Amplified TCR beta CDR3 regions were obtained using RNA transcripts as template. HTBI primers served in a first-round RT-PCR, which a second-round multiplex PCR followed. TCRdb re-called the multiplex PCR reads with MiXCR, one entry per CDR3 protein. The sample holds approximately 700,000 distinct CDR3 sequences; 35% to 50% are singletons and the top ten take around 40%. Germline loops: CDR1 SGDLS, CDR2 YYNGEE. V trimming: 2 bases; J trimming: 6 bases; junction bases outside the gene matches: 4. The CDR3 has 13 amino acids. Ophthalmopathy was moderately-to-severely active, CAS at least 3, NOSPECS at least 4, lasting under 3 months.

This clonotype was sampled from an adult man with Graves' ophthalmopathy. Material for sequencing was peripheral blood. The V call is TRBV9, the J call TRBJ1-1; 7 bases are a match to TRBD1. The CDR3 region is CASSVDRAPEAFF. Here the CDR3 DNA reads TGTGCCAGCAGCGTCGACAGGGCCCCTGAAGCTTTCTTT. The whole variable domain, remainder taken from reference TRBV9 and TRBJ1-1, is DSGVTQTPKHLITATGQRVTLRCSPRSGDLSVYWYQQSLDQGLQFLIQYYNGEERAKGNILERFSAQQFPDLHSELNLSSLELGDSALYFCASSVDRAPEAFFGQGTRLTVV.